A single sample gave rise to the 21 T cell receptor beta chains below, sequenced in a study of shared clonotypes between healthy human individuals. Terminally differentiated effector memory CD45RA+ cells were left out of the naive CD8 fraction, which was CD45RO-negative and positively selected for CCR7. Sequencing was performed with immunoSEQ multiplex PCR; in TCRdb, only in-frame clones are kept and a portion is missing. The sample yields more than 2 million clones, about 94% seen once. Sequenced sample: naive CD8+ T cells from PBMCs. Receptor source: a man between 18 and 29 years old in good health. Some clones in this sample may be carry-over from other donors' samples.

This chain connects TRBV6-1 to TRBJ2-7; either TRBD1 or TRBD2 may fit D (5 bases each). Trimming removed 4 bases at V and 2 bases at J, with 18 bases between. Germline V gene lookup returns CDR1 MNHNS and CDR2 SASEGT. CDR3 length: 16 amino acids. The CDR3 bases are TGTGCCAGCAGTGGAAGAAGGGGACGGACTCCCTACGAGCAGTACTTC. Translation: CASSGRRGRTPYEQYF.

The chain employs TRBV5-4 and TRBJ2-6; unclear D gene. This CDR3 is built from 15 residues. Germline loops: CDR1 SGHNT, CDR2 YYREEE (reference sequence). V was trimmed by 2 bases and J by 2 bases, leaving 8 bases between them. CDR3 residues: CASSFFQTGANVLTF. For the CDR3, the DNA is TGTGCCAGCAGCTTCTTTCAAACTGGGGCCAACGTCCTGACTTTC.

In DNA, the CDR3 is TGCAGCGTTGAAGACGACGGTTACTATGGCTACACCTTC. As protein: CSVEDDGYYGYTF. The rearrangement links TRBV29-1 to TRBJ1-2; D is unresolved. The germline gives CDR1 SQVTM, CDR2 ANQGSEA. The CDR3 consists of 13 residues. The V end lost 0 bases, the J end lost 3 bases, and 8 bases lay between the germline ends.

The chain joins TRBV5-5 to TRBJ1-1; D gene uncertain. Trimming took off 4 bases at V and 4 bases at J, with 14 bases between the two ends. The CDR3 length is 14 residues. Germline CDR1 and CDR2: SGHKS and YYEKEE (reference sequence). In DNA form, the CDR3 reads TGTGCCAGCAGCCAATGGACCATGGGCACTGAAGCTTTCTTT. Translating gives CASSQWTMGTEAFF. The variable domain in full, with the rest retrieved from reference TRBV5-5 and TRBJ1-1, is DAGVTQSPTHLIKTRGQQVTLRCSPISGHKSVSWYQQVLGQGPQFIFQYYEKEERGRGNFPDRFSARQFPNYSSELNVNALLLGDSALYLCASSQWTMGTEAFFGQGTRLTVV.

The gene calls are TRBV6-1 and TRBJ2-7; possible D gene TRBD1, 6 bases. V lost 0 bases to trimming and J lost 5 bases, with 11 bases between them. Germline CDR1 reads MNHNS; CDR2 reads SASEGT. This CDR3 contains 14 residues. Here the CDR3 DNA reads TGTGCCAGCAGTGAAGCCGGGACATACCACGAGCAGTACTTC. Protein product: CASSEAGTYHEQYF.

The V and J genes are TRBV6-6 and TRBJ2-7; either TRBD1 or TRBD2 may supply D (5 bases each). The germline V gene encodes CDR1 MNHNY and CDR2 SVGAGI (reference sequence). The CDR3 sequence is 14 residues long. V lost 8 bases, J lost 0 bases, and 14 bases lay in between. CDR3 coding DNA: TGTGCCAGCTCCCGGGGCTCCCTCTCCTACGAGCAGTACTTC. It codes for CASSRGSLSYEQYF.

In the case of this clone: A read error is the likely source, as a far larger clone sits one nucleotide away. The chain is built from TRBV27 and TRBJ2-2, with TRBD1 matching 7 bases. The CDR3 has 13 amino acids. Trimming at V came to 5 bases and at J to 6 bases, leaving 3 bases not matched to a gene. The germline CDR1 and CDR2 sequences are MNHEY and SMNVEV (reference sequence). The CDR3 DNA is TGTGCCAGCAGTGACAGGGACCCCGGGGAGCTGTTTTTT. Translated: CASSDRDPGELFF.

The chain carries TRBV13 and TRBJ1-2; D possibly corresponds to TRBD1 (6 bases). Germline V gene lookup returns CDR1 PRHDT and CDR2 FYEKMQ (reference sequence). This CDR3 region has 13 residues. Deletions cut 1 base from V and 5 bases from J, with 8 bases between. CDR3: CASSLDQGYGYTF. CDR3 DNA: TGTGCCAGCAGCTTAGACCAGGGGTATGGCTACACCTTC.

This sequence joins TRBV4-3 and TRBJ2-1; TRBD2 agrees at 10 bases. The ends lost 0 bases at V and 1 base at J; junction bases unmatched: 6. The V gene's germline CDR1 is LGHNA and CDR2 YSLEER. The CDR3 is 18 amino acids. The CDR3 is CASSQDVQREGSYNEQFF. For the CDR3, the DNA is TGCGCCAGCAGCCAAGATGTCCAGCGGGAGGGGTCCTACAATGAGCAGTTCTTC.

The chain carries TRBV4-1 and TRBJ1-2, with a tentative D call TRBD1 (5 bases). Germline V gene sequence: CDR1 MGHRA, CDR2 YSYEKL. Trimming left V 1 base short and J 3 bases short, with 9 bases between. The length of the CDR3 is 14 residues. As DNA, the CDR3 is TGCGCCAGCAGCCAAGTAGCGACAGACTATGGCTACACCTTC. Translation: CASSQVATDYGYTF.

In DNA form, the CDR3 reads TGCGCCAGCAGCTTCTGGTCGGGATCCGGGACTAGCGGATACACAGATACGCAGTATTTT. As protein: CASSFWSGSGTSGYTDTQYF. The rearrangement joins TRBV4-3 to TRBJ2-3; 11 positions agree with TRBD2. Germline V gives CDR1 LGHNA, CDR2 YSLEER. V trimming: 5 bases; J trimming: 2 bases; junction bases outside the gene matches: 18. The CDR3 spans 20 residues.

Remarks on this clone: In the same sample, other DNA sequences code for this CDR3. The chain links TRBV27 to TRBJ2-7; D possibly corresponds to TRBD2 (5 bases). V lost 4 bases, J lost 2 bases, and 9 bases lay in between. The CDR3 length is 13 residues. Germline V gene sequence: CDR1 MNHEY, CDR2 SMNVEV (reference sequence). The CDR3 nucleotides read TGTGCCAGCAGTTCCGGGATTCCCTACGAGCAGTACTTC. Amino acid sequence: CASSSGIPYEQYF.

Worth noting for this clone: Additional DNA sequences in this sample encode the identical CDR3. The chain recombines TRBV9 with TRBJ2-7; D remains ambiguous. V lost 0 bases, J lost 1 base, and 8 bases lay in between. CDR1 is SGDLS and CDR2 is YYNGEE in the germline V gene. CDR3 size: 14 residues. CDR3 DNA: TGTGCCAGCAGCGTAGATTACAGATCCTACGAGCAGTACTTC. Amino acid sequence: CASSVDYRSYEQYF.

This clone has just one count. V is TRBV28 and J is TRBJ2-1; D unclear. V dropped 4 bases and J dropped 4 bases, with 14 bases sitting between them. CDR1 and CDR2 (germline): MDHEN, SYDVKM. The CDR3 sequence is 15 residues long. This CDR3 reads CASSYLPDFYNEQFF. Here the CDR3 DNA reads TGTGCCAGCAGTTACCTACCCGACTTTTACAATGAGCAGTTCTTC.

The genes are TRBV5-1 and TRBJ2-7; no clear D. Trimming took 0 bases from V and 2 from J, leaving 9 bases between them. This CDR3 has 14 residues. Germline CDR1 and CDR2: SGHRS and YFSETQ. The CDR3 DNA reads as TGCGCCAGCAGCTTGGTGGATCCCCCCTACGAGCAGTACTTC. Encoded protein: CASSLVDPPYEQYF.

The chain has TRBV5-4 and TRBJ2-7; D unresolved. This CDR3 spans 15 amino acids. The V and J ends lost 5 bases and 3 bases respectively, with 18 bases between them. Germline V gene data show CDR1 as SGHNT and CDR2 as YYREEE (reference sequence). The chain's CDR3 is CASSSPDGINYEQYF. The CDR3 DNA reads as TGTGCCAGCAGTTCCCCGGACGGAATAAACTACGAGCAGTACTTC.

The chain carries TRBV19 and TRBJ2-1, with 13 bases identical to TRBD2. From germline, CDR1 is LNHDA and CDR2 SQIVND (reference sequence). The CDR3 is made up of 15 amino acids. J lost 7 bases, V lost 7 bases, and 7 bases had no gene match. The CDR3 DNA reads as TGTGCCAGTATTTCACTAGCGGGAGGGGTTAATGAGCAGTTCTTC. It translates to CASISLAGGVNEQFF.

This chain uses TRBV19 with TRBJ1-5; the D is unclear. Germline CDR1 is LNHDA and CDR2 is SQIVND (reference sequence). The CDR3 consists of 15 residues. V was shortened by 10 bases and J by 2 bases, with 18 bases between the two germline ends. The CDR3 reads CATQISAGGNQPQHF. The CDR3 DNA reads TGTGCCACTCAAATCTCGGCGGGTGGCAATCAGCCCCAGCATTTT. The full variable domain, with the rest looked up from reference TRBV19 and TRBJ1-5, is DGGITQSPKYLFRKEGQNVTLSCEQNLNHDAMYWYRQDPGQGLRLIYYSQIVNDFQKGDIAEGYSVSREKKESFPLTVTSAQKNPTAFYLCATQISAGGNQPQHFGDGTRLSIL.

The J gene is TRBJ2-2, the V gene TRBV9; 9 bases are a match to TRBD2. The germline V gene encodes CDR1 SGDLS and CDR2 YYNGEE. The CDR3 is 17 amino acids. Trimming cost V 3 bases and J 6 bases; bases outside gene matches: 12. The CDR3 sequence is CASSARGLAHFAGELFF. The CDR3, as DNA: TGTGCCAGCAGCGCGCGAGGACTAGCGCATTTTGCCGGGGAGCTGTTTTTT. The full variable domain, rest sourced from reference TRBV9 and TRBJ2-2, is DSGVTQTPKHLITATGQRVTLRCSPRSGDLSVYWYQQSLDQGLQFLIQYYNGEERAKGNILERFSAQQFPDLHSELNLSSLELGDSALYFCASSARGLAHFAGELFFGEGSRLTVL.

The gene calls are TRBV10-3 and TRBJ2-4; 8 bases match TRBD1. Germline values: CDR1 ENHRY, CDR2 SYGVKD. The CDR3 loop spans 16 amino acids. V shed 4 bases and J 6 bases; nucleotides not matched to a gene: 11. The DNA of the CDR3 is TGTGCCATCAGTGTGACCGACAGGGGTGCGTTAAACATTCAGTACTTC. The encoded protein is CAISVTDRGALNIQYF.

V and J are TRBV29-1 and TRBJ2-1; D remains unclear. V lost 3 bases and J 0 bases, leaving 9 bases between the germline ends. This CDR3 is built from 14 residues. The germline V gene encodes CDR1 SQVTM and CDR2 ANQGSEA. The CDR3 DNA sequence: TGCAGCGTTGATGAGGCGAGCTCCTACAATGAGCAGTTCTTC. It codes for CSVDEASSYNEQFF.